These 12 T cell receptor beta chains were all obtained from the same sample, sequenced in a study of Tregs in tolerant kidney transplant recipients. Generated by immunoSEQ multiplex PCR, the TCRdb table keeps only in-frame clones and is missing some. The table includes around 85,000 clones, around 93% detected once. The specimen comprised Tregs from blood, sampled before the transplant. These receptors all come from a human donor who received a combined kidney and bone marrow transplant.

This clone has just one count. The identical CDR3 is also encoded by other nucleotide sequences in the sample. V usage is TRBV7-9 and J usage is TRBJ2-5; unclear D gene. CDR1 is SEHNR, CDR2 FQNEAQ, per germline (reference sequence). The ends were cut back, 1 base at V and 3 bases at J, with 9 bases in the middle. The CDR3 loop spans 14 amino acids. The CDR3 DNA reads TGTGCCAGCAGCTTAGGGGTTGCGGAAGAGACCCAGTACTTC. Its translation is CASSLGVAEETQYF.

The chain couples TRBV9 to TRBJ1-1; 9 bases agree with TRBD1. The CDR3 is made up of 14 amino acids. The germline V gene encodes CDR1 SGDLS and CDR2 YYNGEE. Trimming cost V 4 bases and J 5 bases; bases outside gene matches: 6. The DNA of the CDR3 is TGTGCCAGCAGCTCCGGACAGGGGTGGACTGAAGCTTTCTTT. Its protein is CASSSGQGWTEAFF.

The CDR3, as DNA: TGTGCCAGCAGTCCCGGGACTAGCGCCCACTACGAGCAGTACTTC. Translation gives CASSPGTSAHYEQYF. The V call is TRBV28, the J call TRBJ2-7; 10 bases are shared with TRBD2. The V gene end was trimmed by 5 bases and the J gene end by 3 bases; junction bases not matched to a gene: 7. Germline V CDR1 and CDR2: MDHEN, SYDVKM. This CDR3 region has 15 residues.

The gene calls are TRBV5-8 and TRBJ1-2; D is ambiguous. V was shortened by 2 bases and J by 5 bases, with 10 bases between the two germline ends. CDR1 is SGHTS and CDR2 is YDEGEE in the germline V gene. There are 13 residues in the CDR3. CDR3 coding DNA: TGTGCCAGCAGCTTAGGGAGGAGATATGGCTACACCTTC. This gives the protein CASSLGRRYGYTF.

The rearrangement uses TRBV21-1 and TRBJ1-2; the D segment call TRBD1 is taken from the table without a DNA check. TRBV21-1 is designated a pseudogene. This CDR3 spans 17 amino acids. The CDR3 reads CASSNTSGGCFDYGYTF. The CDR3 DNA reads TGTGCCAGCAGCAATACGTCAGGGGGGTGTTTTGACTATGGCTACACCTTC.

Comment on this clone: The junction shows a germline mismatch at one end, possibly a read error. The chain carries TRBV30 and TRBJ1-2; D is uncertain. The germline gives CDR1 GTSNPN, CDR2 SVGIG (reference sequence). This CDR3 contains 12 residues. DNA of the CDR3: TGTGCCTGGAGTTCGCAGAACTCTGGCTACACCTTC. It encodes CAWSSQNSGYTF.

The count of this clone is one. The chain carries TRBV28 and TRBJ2-2; 9 nucleotides line up with TRBD2. The CDR3 is made up of 18 amino acids. Per the germline V gene, CDR1 is MDHEN and CDR2 is SYDVKM. V lost 5 bases and J lost 0; bases outside the gene matches: 10. The CDR3 loop reads CASSTVPGTSPNTGELFF. CDR3 nucleotide sequence: TGTGCCAGCAGTACGGTTCCAGGGACTAGCCCGAACACCGGGGAGCTGTTTTTT.

CDR3 nucleotides: TGTGCCAGCAGCTTAGCGGGCCCTAGGGAGCAGTACTTC. Amino acid sequence: CASSLAGPREQYF. The rearrangement uses TRBV11-3 and TRBJ2-7, with D unclear. The germline V and J ends were trimmed by 1 base and 7 bases, with 11 bases remaining between them. Germline V gives CDR1 SGHNT, CDR2 YENEEA. The CDR3 consists of 13 residues.

The genes are TRBV5-4 and TRBJ1-3; D uncertain. This CDR3 has 17 residues. The germline CDR1 and CDR2 sequences are SGHNT and YYREEE (reference sequence). V was clipped by 0 bases and J by 0 bases, with 13 bases between them. The CDR3 here is CASSLGPGASSGNTIYF. The CDR3 coding sequence is TGTGCCAGCAGCTTGGGCCCCGGCGCAAGCTCTGGAAACACCATATATTTT. The entire variable domain, with the rest obtained from reference TRBV5-4 and TRBJ1-3, is as follows: ETGVTQSPTHLIKTRGQQVTLRCSSQSGHNTVSWYQQALGQGPQFIFQYYREEENGRGNFPPRFSGLQFPNYSSELNVNALELDDSALYLCASSLGPGASSGNTIYFGEGSWLTVV.

This clone was recorded once. V is TRBV7-9 and J is TRBJ1-1, with D possibly TRBD1 on 5 matching bases. The V gene's germline CDR1 is SEHNR and CDR2 FQNEAQ (reference sequence). The V end lost 4 bases, the J end lost 1 base, and 10 bases lay between the germline ends. This CDR3 has 14 amino acids. The CDR3 DNA reads TGTGCCAGCAGCTACGACAGACCGAACACTGAAGCTTTCTTT. Amino acid sequence: CASSYDRPNTEAFF.

The chain employs TRBV27 and TRBJ2-1; D might be TRBD2 (6 bases). V lost 3 bases and J 0 bases, leaving 18 bases between the germline ends. CDR1 is MNHEY and CDR2 is SMNVEV in the germline V gene (reference sequence). The CDR3 is 18 residues long. The chain's CDR3 is CASSFSGTASYSYNEQFF. CDR3 DNA sequence: TGTGCCAGCAGTTTTTCCGGGACTGCGTCATACTCCTACAATGAGCAGTTCTTC.

The rearrangement joins TRBV27 to TRBJ2-2; 7 bases line up with TRBD1. V trimming: 10 bases; J trimming: 5 bases; junction bases outside the gene matches: 16. The CDR3 is made up of 16 amino acids. Germline V gene data show CDR1 as MNHEY and CDR2 as SMNVEV (reference sequence). CDR3: CATRTLQGRYTGELFF. CDR3 DNA: TGTGCCACACGAACCTTACAGGGGCGATATACCGGGGAGCTGTTTTTT.